Listed here are 10 T cell receptor beta chains from one sample, sequenced in a study of T cell clones after liver transplantation. The data were produced by immunoSEQ multiplex PCR, yet TCRdb's version contains in-frame clones alone and is incomplete. The sample records more than 95,000 clones, 75% to 85% being singletons. The sample here was CD4+ T cells from blood, taken before liver transplant. The receptors originated from a human donor who received a liver transplant.

The V call is TRBV29-1, the J call TRBJ1-1, with TRBD1 matching over 9 bases. The germline gives CDR1 SQVTM, CDR2 ANQGSEA. V was clipped by 8 bases and J by 7 bases; unmatched bases: 20. The CDR3 consists of 16 residues. The CDR3 bases are TGCAGCTTTTCCGGGACAGGGATTAACCCGATGAGTGAAGCTTTCTTT. Its translation: CSFSGTGINPMSEAFF.

This chain joins TRBV4-2 and TRBJ1-1; TRBD1 might be the D (5 bases). The germline V gene encodes CDR1 LGHNA and CDR2 YNFKEQ. V lost 4 bases to trimming and J lost 1 base, with 22 bases between them. The CDR3 length is 18 residues. The CDR3 sequence: CASSPRSQGLSRNTEAFF. The CDR3 DNA follows: TGTGCCAGCAGCCCGAGAAGCCAGGGACTCAGTAGGAACACTGAAGCTTTCTTT.

This sequence joins TRBV18 and TRBJ2-5, with D unresolved. The V end was cut by 0 bases, the J end by 1 base, with 6 bases between. The CDR3 contains 14 residues. Germline assignment: CDR1 KGHSH and CDR2 LQKENI. The CDR3, as DNA: TGTGCCAGCTCACCACCGAACGGCCAAGAGACCCAGTACTTC. Its protein is CASSPPNGQETQYF.

The V call is TRBV27, the J call TRBJ1-2; possibly TRBD1 for D (5 bases). The CDR3 is made up of 14 amino acids. V lost 5 bases, J lost 4 bases, and 14 bases lay in between. Germline CDR1 and CDR2: MNHEY and SMNVEV (reference sequence). The CDR3 coding sequence is TGTGCCAGCAGTCTAAGACGGGACCTCTATGGCTACACCTTC. As protein: CASSLRRDLYGYTF.

The chain carries TRBV5-6 and TRBJ2-3; the match to TRBD2 covers 9 bases. Trimming removed 2 bases from V and 4 bases from J; junction bases left unmatched: 8. Looked up from germline, CDR1 is SGHDT and CDR2 is YYEEEE. This CDR3 has 16 residues. The CDR3 coding sequence is TGTGCCAGCAGCTTTGGGTTTACTAGCGGGCCAGATACGCAGTATTTT. Translation: CASSFGFTSGPDTQYF.

The rearrangement uses TRBV18 and TRBJ1-6; TRBD1 aligns across 9 bases. V trimming: 3 bases; J trimming: 4 bases; junction bases outside the gene matches: 1. Germline assignment: CDR1 KGHSH and CDR2 LQKENI. The CDR3 sequence is 15 residues long. The CDR3 DNA reads TGTGCCAGCTCACCCGGGACAGGGTATAATTCACCCCTCCACTTT. Translating gives CASSPGTGYNSPLHF.

V is TRBV7-2 and J is TRBJ1-3; no firm D call. Germline CDR1 and CDR2: SGHTA and FQGNSA. CDR3 length: 13 residues. V lost 5 bases and J lost 11, with 16 bases in between. Here the CDR3 DNA reads TGTGCCAGCAGCCCAACCTTCACCTACGCCATATATTTT. Translating it yields CASSPTFTYAIYF.

The chain has TRBV6-1 and TRBJ1-3, with D unresolved. Deletions cut 4 bases from V and 6 bases from J, with 13 bases between. Germline V gene lookup returns CDR1 MNHNS and CDR2 SASEGT. The CDR3 loop spans 14 amino acids. The chain's CDR3 is CASSGRGYANTIYF. In DNA form, the CDR3 reads TGTGCCAGCAGTGGCCGCGGTTACGCAAACACCATATATTTT.

This clone was seen only once. The V and J genes are TRBV6-1 and TRBJ2-1; 7 nucleotides match TRBD1. V lost 3 bases, J lost 2 bases, and 4 bases stayed unmatched. CDR1 and CDR2 (germline): MNHNS, SASEGT. CDR3 length: 15 amino acids. The CDR3 is CASSEDRFPYNEQFF. CDR3 nucleotides: TGTGCCAGCAGTGAGGACAGGTTCCCCTACAATGAGCAGTTCTTC.

This chain joins TRBV5-1 and TRBJ1-6; perhaps TRBD1 as D (5 bases). This CDR3 comprises 14 residues. From germline, CDR1 is SGHRS and CDR2 YFSETQ. V was cut by 7 bases and J by 5 bases, with 13 bases left in between. This CDR3 reads CASSRAGDNSPLHF. In nucleotides, the CDR3 is TGCGCCAGCTCCAGGGCGGGGGATAATTCACCCCTCCACTTT.